The clone carrying this TCR beta chain was observed a few times. Its specificity is not known. The germline V gene has CDR1 MGHRA and CDR2 YSYEKL. This CDR3 spans 15 amino acids. V lost 4 bases to trimming and J lost 5 bases; unmatched junction nucleotides: 5. The data belong to a study of blood T cells in healthy people across ages. Broader study findings: Across the age range, TCR beta diversity per million T cells fell in a roughly linear way.

No fewer than 5.5 micrograms of total RNA were isolated from every sample. A second about 6 to 12 cycle PCR used barcoded and J-beta primers. Each cDNA molecule received a tag from a template-switch adaptor that had 12 random nucleotides. TCRdb reprocessed the 5' RACE reads via MiXCR and lists one record per CDR3 protein. The sample lists over 1,500,000 distinct CDR3 sequences, around 42% occurring once. The sequence derives from a human donor in good health. The V and J genes are TRBV4-1 and TRBJ2-1; 10 positions match TRBD1. Sequencing was carried out using blood. CDR3 sequence reads: CASSPGGQGNNEQFF. The CDR3 DNA is TGCGCCAGCAGCCCAGGGGGACAGGGGAACAATGAGCAGTTCTTC.